The 2 T cell receptor beta chains listed next were all sequenced from one sample in a study of glioma-infiltrating T cells. Amplification of TCR alpha and beta CDR3 regions from RNA used iRepertoire nested multiplex PCR. TCRdb processed the multiplex PCR reads anew with MiXCR; each CDR3 protein has one entry. The sample lists around 100,000 distinct CDR3 sequences, around 30% occurring once. Material: glioma tissue, nonneoplastic brain tissue, or PBMCs (not recorded which). The receptor set was obtained from a human donor with low-grade glioma or glioblastoma, undergoing nonglioma brain surgery, or in good health (not recorded which).

This clonotype came up many times. The rearrangement links TRBV3-1 to TRBJ1-2, with D perhaps TRBD1 (6 bases). Trimming left V 5 bases short and J 4 bases short, with 14 bases between. CDR3 length: 14 amino acids. The germline CDR1 and CDR2 sequences are LGHDT and YNNKEL (reference sequence). The CDR3 DNA reads TGTGCCAGCAGCGCCTCCGGGACAAGCTATGGCTACACCTTC. Translation gives CASSASGTSYGYTF.

Many counts were recorded for this clonotype. The chain employs TRBV6-1 and TRBJ1-1; TRBD1 aligns across 7 bases. The CDR3 spans 14 residues. From germline, CDR1 is MNHNS and CDR2 SASEGT. Losses at the gene ends were 5 bases for V and 4 bases for J; bases not matched to a gene: 7. CDR3 nucleotides: TGTGCCAGCAGTTATAGACAGGGTGGCACTGAAGCTTTCTTT. Translated, it gives CASSYRQGGTEAFF.